The 27 T cell receptor beta chains in this list originate from one sample, sequenced in a study of cytomegalovirus exposure and HLA in healthy donors. This PCR relied on a set of 60 Vbeta primers and 13 Jbeta primers. Clones were sequenced by immunoSEQ multiplex PCR, and TCRdb holds only the in-frame ones, with some missing. The table lists 150,000 to 200,000 clones, 80% to 90% of them singletons. The sequenced material came from PBMCs. Source of these receptors: a young man in good health and CMV-seropositive.

Worth noting for this clone: The identical CDR3 is also encoded by other nucleotide sequences in the sample. The genes are TRBV7-2 and TRBJ2-3; the match to TRBD2 covers 13 bases. Germline V gene sequence: CDR1 SGHTA, CDR2 FQGNSA. The CDR3 consists of 16 residues. V was clipped by 5 bases and J by 3 bases; unmatched bases: 5. The CDR3 coding sequence is TGTGCCAGCAGCGCCCGACTAGCGGGGGGAACAGATACGCAGTATTTT. This translates into CASSARLAGGTDTQYF.

The gene calls are TRBV5-5 and TRBJ1-2; 7 bases line up with TRBD1. The J segment lost 6 bases and the V segment lost 4 bases, leaving 9 bases of the junction unmatched. The CDR3 is 14 residues long. Germline V lookup: CDR1 SGHKS, CDR2 YYEKEE (reference sequence). The CDR3 protein is CASSPDRLVNGYTF. CDR3 bases: TGTGCCAGCAGCCCGGACAGGCTGGTGAATGGCTACACCTTC.

The chain carries TRBV7-2 and TRBJ2-3, with 12 bases identical to TRBD2. The V gene's germline CDR1 is SGHTA and CDR2 FQGNSA. After removal of 0 bases from V and 6 bases from J, the junction contained 7 bases not matched to a gene. The CDR3 loop spans 17 amino acids. The CDR3 spells CASSLALAGGGRDTQYF. CDR3 sequence (DNA): TGTGCCAGCAGCTTAGCCCTAGCGGGGGGGGGCAGGGATACGCAGTATTTT.

The rearrangement uses TRBV11-2 and TRBJ2-7; 9 bases line up with TRBD1. Trimming at V came to 4 bases and at J to 8 bases, leaving 9 bases not matched to a gene. This CDR3 spans 14 amino acids. CDR1 and CDR2 from the germline V gene are SGHAT and FQNNGV. CDR3 loop: CASSYGQGSLQQYF. CDR3 nucleotide sequence: TGTGCCAGCAGCTATGGACAGGGGAGTCTTCAGCAGTACTTC.

J is TRBJ1-4 and V is TRBV6-6, with D perhaps matching TRBD1 (6 bases). Germline CDR1 MNHNY, CDR2 SVGAGI (reference sequence). The CDR3 runs to 16 residues. V shed 6 bases and J shed 3 bases, with 17 bases lying between them. The CDR3 DNA reads TGTGCCAGCAGGCCGGCGACAGGTGGGGCTAATGAAAAACTGTTTTTT. This encodes CASRPATGGANEKLFF.

This clone was counted a single time. The rearrangement uses TRBV4-3 and TRBJ1-3, with D possibly being TRBD1 (5 bases). Trimming took off 1 base at V and 0 bases at J, with 13 bases between the two ends. Germline V gene data show CDR1 as LGHNA and CDR2 as YSLEER. This CDR3 is built from 17 residues. The CDR3 region is CASSQVGAHRSGNTIYF. The CDR3 nucleotides are TGCGCCAGCAGCCAAGTAGGGGCCCATCGCTCTGGAAACACCATATATTTT.

The chain recombines TRBV5-1 with TRBJ2-1; 8 positions agree with TRBD2. The CDR3 runs 15 residues. The germline gives CDR1 SGHRS, CDR2 YFSETQ. V was pared by 4 bases and J by 5 bases, with 8 bases of the junction left unmatched. The CDR3 coding sequence is TGCGCCAGCAGCCTAGGACTAGCTGTTAACAATGAGCAGTTCTTC. This translates into CASSLGLAVNNEQFF.

Only one count was recorded for this clone. One end of the junction varies from germline; a read error may be responsible. The CDR3 nucleotides read TGTGCCAACAGCGCTCTAGCGGGGGGGCTCTATTCCACAGATACGCAGTATTTT. Translation: CANSALAGGLYSTDTQYF. V is TRBV9 and J is TRBJ2-3, with TRBD2 identical over 12 bases. CDR1 and CDR2 from the germline V gene are SGDLS and YYNGEE. CDR3 size: 18 residues.

The sample holds a few counts of this clone. The chain links TRBV5-1 to TRBJ2-5; D is perhaps TRBD1 (6 bases). There are 15 residues in the CDR3. The germline V gene has CDR1 SGHRS and CDR2 YFSETQ. The ends were cut back, 1 base at V and 5 bases at J, with 15 bases in the middle. CDR3 protein: CASSLSTGLAETQYF. The CDR3 nucleotides read TGCGCCAGCAGCTTGTCTACAGGGTTGGCCGAGACCCAGTACTTC. Full variable domain (outside the CDR3, taken from reference TRBV5-1 and TRBJ2-5): KAGVTQTPRYLIKTRGQQVTLSCSPISGHRSVSWYQQTPGQGLQFLFEYFSETQRNKGNFPGRFSGRQFSNSRSEMNVSTLELGDSALYLCASSLSTGLAETQYFGPGTRLLVL.

The genes are TRBV5-5 and TRBJ1-1; possible D gene TRBD1, 5 bases. Deletions cut 2 bases from V and 4 bases from J, with 9 bases between. The CDR3 totals 13 residues. Germline V gives CDR1 SGHKS, CDR2 YYEKEE (reference sequence). CDR3 in DNA: TGTGCCAGCAGCTTATTGGACACCACTGAAGCTTTCTTT. Residues: CASSLLDTTEAFF.

The chain couples TRBV6-5 to TRBJ1-5; perhaps TRBD1 as D (6 bases). Trimming removed 2 bases from V and 2 bases from J, with 13 bases in between. The germline gives CDR1 MNHEY, CDR2 SVGAGI. The CDR3 has 16 amino acids. CDR3 residues: CASSYHREGGNQPQHF. The CDR3 DNA reads as TGTGCCAGCAGTTACCACAGGGAAGGTGGCAATCAGCCCCAGCATTTT.

This clone was seen more than once but under ten times. The chain combines TRBV9 with TRBJ2-2, with D unresolved. The ends were cut back, 3 bases at V and 6 bases at J, with 6 bases in the middle. The CDR3 contains 12 residues. The germline V gene encodes CDR1 SGDLS and CDR2 YYNGEE. CDR3 residues: CASSAGAGELFF. The CDR3 bases are TGTGCCAGCAGCGCAGGCGCCGGGGAGCTGTTTTTT.

The rearrangement links TRBV28 to TRBJ2-2, with a possible D match to TRBD1 (5 bases). This CDR3 is 13 amino acids long. V lost 8 bases and J 6 bases, leaving 13 bases between the germline ends. Germline lookup yields CDR1 MDHEN and CDR2 SYDVKM. The chain's CDR3 is CASRPPGPGELFF. DNA for the CDR3: TGTGCCAGCCGGCCCCCAGGGCCCGGGGAGCTGTTTTTT.

In this sample, this clone turned up a few times. The chain carries TRBV2 and TRBJ1-6; no clear D gene. The germline gives CDR1 SNHLY, CDR2 FYNNEI. With 6 bases removed from V and 9 bases from J, the gap between germline ends came to 18 bases. This CDR3 has 15 amino acids. CDR3 coding DNA: TGTGCCAGCAGGAATTTAGACGGAGCGGTTTCACCCCTCCACTTT. Translated, it gives CASRNLDGAVSPLHF.

For the CDR3, the DNA is TGTGCCAGCAGTTATCTAACAGGGTCCACTGAAGCTTTCTTT. Translating gives CASSYLTGSTEAFF. The chain links TRBV6-5 to TRBJ1-1; D is perhaps TRBD1 (6 bases). V lost 3 bases and J lost 4, with 12 bases in between. This CDR3 spans 14 amino acids. The germline V gene has CDR1 MNHEY and CDR2 SVGAGI.

This chain connects TRBV9 to TRBJ2-3; D perhaps matches TRBD2 (6 bases). V lost 0 bases, J lost 3 bases, and 17 bases lay in between. This CDR3 region has 17 residues. CDR1 and CDR2 from the germline V gene are SGDLS and YYNGEE. The CDR3 sequence is CASSVEGRGGRTDTQYF. CDR3 nucleotide sequence: TGTGCCAGCAGCGTAGAGGGGCGGGGCGGCCGTACAGATACGCAGTATTTT.

The chain recombines TRBV13 with TRBJ2-2; TRBD1 aligns across 8 bases. The CDR3 runs to 16 residues. Germline V gene lookup returns CDR1 PRHDT and CDR2 FYEKMQ (reference sequence). After removal of 5 bases from V and 2 bases from J, the junction contained 7 bases not matched to a gene. For the CDR3, the DNA is TGTGCCAGCAGCCCCCGACAGGGGACCAACACCGGGGAGCTGTTTTTT. It codes for CASSPRQGTNTGELFF.

The count of this clone is one. The V gene is TRBV4-2, the J gene TRBJ2-7, with D uncertain. The ends were cut back, 4 bases at V and 3 bases at J, with 10 bases in the middle. The germline V gene encodes CDR1 LGHNA and CDR2 YNFKEQ. This CDR3 is 13 amino acids long. This chain's CDR3 is CASSPTLIYEQYF. The CDR3 DNA is TGTGCCAGCAGCCCGACTCTGATCTACGAGCAGTACTTC.

This chain links TRBV7-2 with TRBJ1-1; the match to TRBD1 covers 8 bases. The trim removed 6 bases at V and 4 bases at J, leaving 7 bases unmatched. This CDR3 region has 14 residues. Looked up from germline, CDR1 is SGHTA and CDR2 is FQGNSA. Written as DNA, the CDR3 is TGTGCCAGCAGTTTGGACAGGGCAGCCACTGAAGCTTTCTTT. Its protein product is CASSLDRAATEAFF. Looking up the rest from reference TRBV7-2 and TRBJ1-1 gives the full variable domain: GAGVSQSPSNKVTEKGKDVELRCDPISGHTALYWYRQSLGQGLEFLIYFQGNSAPDKSGLPSDRFSAERTGGSVSTLTIQRTQQEDSAVYLCASSLDRAATEAFFGQGTRLTVV.

The chain joins TRBV27 to TRBJ1-5; possible D gene TRBD1, 5 bases. Germline CDR1 reads MNHEY; CDR2 reads SMNVEV (reference sequence). This CDR3 spans 16 amino acids. V lost 8 bases and J 4 bases, leaving 21 bases between the germline ends. The CDR3 loop is CASANGGGGSNQPQHF. The DNA for the CDR3 is TGTGCCAGCGCCAACGGGGGAGGAGGGTCGAATCAGCCCCAGCATTTT.

The chain has TRBV7-6 and TRBJ2-1, with 7 bases identical to TRBD2. The V segment lost 1 base and the J segment 3 bases; nucleotides outside the gene matches: 3. The CDR3 totals 15 residues. Germline V lookup: CDR1 SGHVS, CDR2 FNYEAQ. The CDR3 nucleotides are TGTGCCAGCAGCTTAGGGACTAGTCTCTACAATGAGCAGTTCTTC. Translating it yields CASSLGTSLYNEQFF.

The chain uses TRBV2 and TRBJ1-3, with D possibly matching TRBD1 (6 bases). Germline V CDR1 and CDR2: SNHLY, FYNNEI. The CDR3 covers 14 residues. V was pared by 7 bases and J by 2 bases, with 12 bases between. As DNA, the CDR3 is TGTGCCAGCAACTCCAGGGGAGCTGGAAACACCATATATTTT. It codes for CASNSRGAGNTIYF.

The chain recombines TRBV11-2 with TRBJ2-3; TRBD1 might be the D (6 bases). Trimming took 3 bases from V and 2 from J, leaving 18 bases between them. The V gene's germline CDR1 is SGHAT and CDR2 FQNNGV. The CDR3 has 17 amino acids. The CDR3, as DNA: TGTGCCAGCAGCTTCACTACAGGGTATTCGGTCACAGATACGCAGTATTTT. Amino acid sequence: CASSFTTGYSVTDTQYF.

J is TRBJ1-6 and V is TRBV11-2, with D unclear. V lost 3 bases to trimming and J lost 9 bases, with 6 bases between them. Germline V gene sequence: CDR1 SGHAT, CDR2 FQNNGV. The CDR3 totals 12 residues. The DNA of the CDR3 is TGTGCCAGCAGCTTTGGAGGTTCACCCCTCCACTTT. Its translation is CASSFGGSPLHF. The variable domain in full, completed from reference TRBV11-2 and TRBJ1-6, reads EAGVAQSPRYKIIEKRQSVAFWCNPISGHATLYWYQQILGQGPKLLIQFQNNGVVDDSQLPKDRFSAERLKGVDSTLKIQPAKLEDSAVYLCASSFGGSPLHFGNGTRLTVT.

V and J are TRBV7-8 and TRBJ1-2; tentative D call: TRBD1 (5 bases). V was cut by 1 base and J by 4 bases, with 10 bases left in between. Per germline, CDR1 SGHVS and CDR2 FQNEAQ. This CDR3 spans 14 amino acids. CDR3 sequence reads: CASSLGQPSYGYTF. The CDR3 nucleotides are TGTGCCAGCAGCTTAGGACAGCCCAGCTATGGCTACACCTTC.

This sequence joins TRBV7-6 and TRBJ2-3; tentatively, D is TRBD2 (6 bases). The V and J ends lost 5 bases and 3 bases respectively, with 12 bases between them. CDR1 is SGHVS, CDR2 FNYEAQ, per germline. CDR3 size: 14 residues. CDR3 nucleotides: TGTGCCAGCAGCCTGAACGGGGGAACAGATACGCAGTATTTT. Its translation: CASSLNGGTDTQYF. The full variable domain, rest sourced from reference TRBV7-6 and TRBJ2-3, is GAGVSQSPRYKVTKRGQDVALRCDPISGHVSLYWYRQALGQGPEFLTYFNYEAQQDKSGLPNDRFSAERPEGSISTLTIQRTEQRDSAMYRCASSLNGGTDTQYFGPGTRLTVL.

In this sample, this clone turned up a few times. The genes are TRBV5-4 and TRBJ1-4; D might be TRBD1 (5 bases). Looked up from germline, CDR1 is SGHNT and CDR2 is YYREEE (reference sequence). Trimming took 5 bases from V and 3 from J, leaving 8 bases between them. The CDR3 consists of 13 residues. In nucleotides, the CDR3 is TGTGCCAGCAGACAGGACCCTAATGAAAAACTGTTTTTT. Its protein is CASRQDPNEKLFF.